Sequencing of this T cell receptor (beta chain) was carried out in a study of cytomegalovirus exposure and HLA in healthy donors. Findings and limits, study-wide: The sole available immune exposure information was CMV serostatus.

Germline-derived CDR1 and CDR2 are SGHRS and YFSETQ. The CDR3 is 14 residues long. Trimming cost V 4 bases and J 8 bases; bases outside gene matches: 7. Amplification used 60 Vbeta primers and 13 Jbeta primers. Here immunoSEQ multiplex PCR was the method, and the copy in TCRdb shows in-frame clones only, minus some. The sample holds about 170,000 clones, around 86% seen once. About this clone itself: Its target is not known.

The chain carries TRBV5-1 and TRBJ1-2, with TRBD1 identical over 11 bases. The sequence derives from a male donor in good health and CMV-seronegative. The sequenced sample was PBMCs. CDR3 region: CASSPGQGVLGYTF. The CDR3 DNA reads TGCGCCAGCAGCCCGGGACAGGGGGTATTGGGCTACACCTTC.